The 4 T cell receptor beta chains in this list originate from one sample, sequenced in a study of OX40 agonist ivuxolimab in advanced cancers. Sequenced by immunoSEQ multiplex PCR; TCRdb stores in-frame clones only, minus some. The sample contains some 74,000 clones, approximately 83% of which appear only once. The material was CD4+ or CD8+ T cells sorted from blood, obtained in a trial of the OX40 agonist ivuxolimab. These receptors were collected from an adult with an advanced solid tumor such as melanoma, head and neck, liver or kidney cancer.

This chain links TRBV6-5 with TRBJ1-3, with D perhaps matching TRBD1 (6 bases). The germline V and J ends were trimmed by 0 bases and 3 bases, with 9 bases remaining between them. The CDR3 totals 15 residues. CDR1 is MNHEY and CDR2 is SVGAGI in the germline V gene. CDR3 residues: CASSYSGAGGNTIYF. The CDR3 coding sequence is TGTGCCAGCAGTTACTCGGGGGCAGGTGGAAACACCATATATTTT.

This chain joins TRBV5-4 and TRBJ2-5; no clear D. CDR1 SGHNT and CDR2 YYREEE come from the germline V gene (reference sequence). V gave up 0 bases and J gave up 5 bases, with 8 bases separating them. There are 13 residues in the CDR3. The CDR3 nucleotides read TGTGCCAGCAGCTTGGTTTTTGACGAGACCCAGTACTTC. Translated: CASSLVFDETQYF.

The chain couples TRBV14 to TRBJ1-4; 9 bases agree with TRBD1. Losses at the gene ends were 4 bases for V and 7 bases for J; bases not matched to a gene: 7. The CDR3 covers 15 residues. Germline V gene lookup returns CDR1 SGHDN and CDR2 FVKESK. The CDR3 sequence is CASSPRTGAGEKLFF. The DNA for the CDR3 is TGTGCCAGCAGCCCCCGGACAGGGGCTGGTGAAAAACTGTTTTTT. Drawing the rest from reference TRBV14 and TRBJ1-4, the complete variable domain is EAGVTQFPSHSVIEKGQTVTLRCDPISGHDNLYWYRRVMGKEIKFLLHFVKESKQDESGMPNNRFLAERTGGTYSTLKVQPAELEDSGVYFCASSPRTGAGEKLFFGSGTQLSVL.

In this sample, this clone turned up once. V usage is TRBV4-2 and J usage is TRBJ2-1, with TRBD2 identical over 7 bases. CDR1 is LGHNA, CDR2 YNFKEQ, per germline. The junction had 6 bases not matched to a gene; V was cut back by 4 bases and J by 0 bases. This CDR3 comprises 16 residues. The CDR3 DNA follows: TGTGCCAGCAGCCCACGCGGGGGAAGCTCCTACAATGAGCAGTTCTTC. Protein product: CASSPRGGSSYNEQFF.